There are a few counts of the clone carrying this T cell receptor beta chain. Autoimmune disease history or systemic immunosuppression excluded patients. The data are from a study of OX40 agonist ivuxolimab in advanced cancers. The assay was immunoSEQ multiplex PCR, and TCRdb's table has in-frame clones only and misses some. The sample has fewer than 80,000 clones, around four fifths seen once. V was cut by 0 bases and J by 7 bases, with 13 bases left in between. The CDR3 covers 15 residues. Germline V gives CDR1 SEHNR, CDR2 FQNEAQ (reference sequence). Source: CD4+ or CD8+ T cells sorted from blood, taken in a trial of the OX40 agonist ivuxolimab. The sequence came from an adult with an advanced solid tumor such as melanoma, head and neck, liver or kidney cancer. The chain links TRBV7-9 to TRBJ1-5; D might be TRBD1 (6 bases). The CDR3 nucleotides read TGTGCCAGCAGCTTAGCGCTGGGGGGCGGACAGCCCCAGCATTTT. Translation: CASSLALGGGQPQHF.